This is a list of T cell receptor beta chains from one sample in a study of technical replicates of blood from a handful of donors. TCRdb's copy holds only in-frame clones and misses some; the assay was immunoSEQ multiplex PCR. The data contain about 75,000 clones, 91% of them seen just once; the ten biggest clones take up 0.37%. Sequences were obtained from T cells isolated from PBMCs. The receptors shown here come from a human donor in good health. Some clones in this sample may be carry-over from other donors' samples. CDR3s include the opening cysteine and the closing phenylalanine or tryptophan. D genes are given only for firm matches. Only some rows state a clone size, as once, few, many or a class for expanded clones.

j_call d_call cdr3_length clone_size v_call cdr3_aa cdr3_nt
TRBJ1-5 NA 13 NA TRBV28 CASSQGSNQPQHF TGTGCCAGCAGCCAGGGTAGCAATCAGCCCCAGCATTTT
TRBJ1-2 TRBD1 14 few TRBV6-4 CASSDTDRATGYTF TGTGCCAGCAGTGACACCGACAGGGCGACTGGCTACACCTTC
TRBJ2-5 TRBD2 16 NA TRBV5-4 CASSLVLAGYQETQYF TGTGCCAGCAGCTTGGTTTTAGCGGGGTACCAAGAGACCCAGTACTTC
TRBJ1-5 NA 18 NA TRBV21-1 CASGGTAIPSWSNQPQHF TGTGCCAGCGGGGGGACAGCTATCCCCTCATGGAGCAATCAGCCCCAGCATTTT
TRBJ2-5 TRBD2 14 NA TRBV10-3 CAISDLAGDVGQYF TGTGCCATCAGTGACCTAGCGGGGGATGTGGGCCAGTACTTC
TRBJ1-5 NA 16 NA TRBV4-1 CASSQDGGFGNQPQHF TGCGCCAGCAGCCAAGACGGGGGGTTTGGCAATCAGCCCCAGCATTTT
TRBJ2-7 TRBD1 12 NA TRBV18 CASSPDRVEQYF TGTGCCAGCTCACCAGACAGGGTCGAGCAGTACTTC
TRBJ2-1 NA 14 NA TRBV6-5 CASSLRTDDNEQFF TGTGCCAGCAGTTTACGGACAGACGACAATGAGCAGTTCTTC
TRBJ1-1 TRBD1 15 NA TRBV19 CATLRGGAGNTEAFF TGTGCCACCCTTCGAGGGGGCGCGGGAAACACTGAAGCTTTCTTT
TRBJ2-7 TRBD1 14 NA TRBV11-3 CANLPGQAKREQYF TGTGCCAACCTTCCGGGACAGGCCAAAAGAGAGCAGTACTTC
TRBJ2-5 NA 16 NA TRBV15 CATSRVYRLVGETQYF TGTGCCACCAGCAGAGTGTACAGACTAGTAGGGGAGACCCAGTACTTC
TRBJ2-1 TRBD2 15 once TRBV28 CASSTSGSNRNEQFF TGTGCCAGCAGCACTAGCGGGAGTAATCGCAATGAGCAGTTCTTC
TRBJ2-7 NA 15 NA TRBV27 CASSFHREDGGEQYF TGTGCCAGCAGTTTCCACAGGGAAGATGGGGGCGAGCAGTACTTC
TRBJ2-2 TRBD1 16 NA TRBV27 CASSLGDRGYTGELFF TGTGCCAGCAGTTTAGGGGACAGGGGGTACACCGGGGAGCTGTTTTTT
TRBJ1-6 NA 14 NA TRBV5-5 CASSLGRGGLTLHF TGTGCCAGCAGCCTGGGTAGGGGGGGCCTCACCCTCCACTTT
TRBJ2-7 NA 14 NA TRBV19 CASSIQTGGYEQYF TGTGCCAGTAGTATCCAGACAGGCGGCTACGAGCAGTACTTC
TRBJ1-1 NA 13 NA TRBV5-1 CASSLSGTSVAFF TGCGCCAGCAGCTTATCCGGGACATCGGTAGCTTTCTTT
TRBJ2-7 NA 15 NA TRBV6-1 CASRPGKGLSYEQYF TGTGCCAGCAGACCTGGAAAGGGACTCTCCTACGAGCAGTACTTC
TRBJ2-3 TRBD1 13 NA TRBV5-4 CASSRQGAGTQYF TGTGCCAGCAGCCGACAGGGGGCTGGTACGCAGTATTTT
TRBJ2-2 TRBD1 15 NA TRBV30 CAWSVRTGYTGELFF TGTGCCTGGAGTGTACGGACAGGTTACACCGGGGAGCTGTTTTTT
TRBJ1-1 NA 13 few TRBV11-3 CASSLGGPTEAFF TGTGCCAGCAGCTTAGGGGGGCCGACTGAAGCTTTCTTT
TRBJ1-6 NA 14 NA TRBV9 CASSVNSANSPLHF TGTGCCAGCAGCGTAAATTCCGCGAATTCACCCCTCCACTTT
TRBJ2-7 TRBD2 15 NA TRBV5-4 CASSRLAGGIYEQYF TGTGCCAGCAGCAGACTAGCGGGAGGCATCTACGAGCAGTACTTC
TRBJ1-4 TRBD1 13 NA TRBV9 CASGDSHNEKLFF TGTGCCAGCGGGGACAGCCATAATGAAAAACTGTTTTTT
TRBJ2-1 TRBD2 15 NA TRBV5-1 CASAPWRGALNEQFF TGCGCCAGCGCACCCTGGCGGGGGGCTCTGAATGAGCAGTTCTTC
TRBJ1-2 NA 13 NA TRBV27 CASSFGVDYGYTF TGTGCCAGCAGTTTCGGGGTGGACTATGGCTACACCTTC
TRBJ2-3 TRBD2 15 NA TRBV9 CASGSGTSGQDTQYF TGTGCCAGCGGCTCCGGGACTAGCGGGCAAGATACGCAGTATTTT
TRBJ1-1 NA 14 NA TRBV6-5 CASSYSLGEVEAFF TGTGCCAGCAGTTACTCGTTGGGGGAGGTTGAAGCTTTCTTT
TRBJ2-5 NA 16 NA TRBV9 CASSVSGGSLQETQYF TGTGCCAGCAGCGTAAGTGGCGGAAGTTTACAAGAGACCCAGTACTTC
TRBJ2-1 TRBD2 17 few TRBV9 CASSVTIGGSSYNEQFF TGTGCCAGCAGCGTTACAATCGGGGGGAGCTCCTACAATGAGCAGTTCTTC
TRBJ2-7 TRBD2 15 once TRBV6-5 CASSRTSGSSYEQYF TGTGCCAGCAGCCGAACTAGCGGTAGCTCCTACGAGCAGTACTTC